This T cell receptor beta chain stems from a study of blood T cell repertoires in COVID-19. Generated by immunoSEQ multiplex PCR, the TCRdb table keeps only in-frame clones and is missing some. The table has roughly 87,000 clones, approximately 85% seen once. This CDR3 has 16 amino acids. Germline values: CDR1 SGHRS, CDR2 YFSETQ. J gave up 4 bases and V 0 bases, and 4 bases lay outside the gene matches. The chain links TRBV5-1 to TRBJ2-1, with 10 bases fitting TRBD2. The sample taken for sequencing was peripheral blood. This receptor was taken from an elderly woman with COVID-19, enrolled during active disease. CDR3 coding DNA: TGCGCCAGCAGCTTGGGAGCGGGAGGGGTTTACAATGAGCAGTTCTTC. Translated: CASSLGAGGVYNEQFF.